A single sample is the source of the 2 T cell receptor beta chains below, sequenced in a study of blood T cell repertoires in COVID-19. This table comes from immunoSEQ multiplex PCR, and its TCRdb copy is limited to in-frame clones, with some not included. The data hold about 210,000 clones, with 83% observed a single time. Sequences were obtained from peripheral blood. The source is a woman aged 50 to 65 with acute or convalescent COVID-19.

V is TRBV18 and J is TRBJ2-1; the match to TRBD2 covers 9 bases. Looked up from germline, CDR1 is KGHSH and CDR2 is LQKENI. The V segment lost 3 bases and the J segment 8 bases; nucleotides outside the gene matches: 11. This CDR3 spans 16 amino acids. CDR3 loop: CASSPRLAVNGDEQFF. The CDR3 DNA is TGTGCCAGCTCACCCAGACTAGCGGTCAACGGAGATGAGCAGTTCTTC.

The J gene is TRBJ1-2, the V gene TRBV10-2; 7 nucleotides align to TRBD1. Trimming at V came to 4 bases and at J to 6 bases, leaving 2 bases not matched to a gene. The CDR3 is 12 residues long. Germline V lookup: CDR1 WSHSY, CDR2 SAAADI. As DNA, the CDR3 is TGCGCCAGCAGTGGGCAGGGGGATGGCTACACCTTC. Translated: CASSGQGDGYTF.